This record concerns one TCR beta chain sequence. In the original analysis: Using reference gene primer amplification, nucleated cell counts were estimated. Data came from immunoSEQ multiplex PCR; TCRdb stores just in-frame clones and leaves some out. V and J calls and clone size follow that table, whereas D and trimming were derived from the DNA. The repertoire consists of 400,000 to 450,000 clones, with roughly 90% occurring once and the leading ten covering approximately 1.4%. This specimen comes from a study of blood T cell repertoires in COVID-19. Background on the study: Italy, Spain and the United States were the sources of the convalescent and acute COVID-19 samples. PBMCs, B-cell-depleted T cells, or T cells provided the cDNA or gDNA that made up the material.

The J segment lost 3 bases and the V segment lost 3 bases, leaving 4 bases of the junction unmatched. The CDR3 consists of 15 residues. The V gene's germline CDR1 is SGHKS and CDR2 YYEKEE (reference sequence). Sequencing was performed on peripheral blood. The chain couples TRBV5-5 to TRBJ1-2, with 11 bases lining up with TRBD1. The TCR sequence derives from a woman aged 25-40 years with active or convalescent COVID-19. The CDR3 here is CASSYGQGADYGYTF. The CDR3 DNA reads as TGTGCCAGCAGCTACGGACAGGGGGCGGACTATGGCTACACCTTC. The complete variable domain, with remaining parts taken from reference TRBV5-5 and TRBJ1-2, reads DAGVTQSPTHLIKTRGQQVTLRCSPISGHKSVSWYQQVLGQGPQFIFQYYEKEERGRGNFPDRFSARQFPNYSSELNVNALLLGDSALYLCASSYGQGADYGYTFGSGTRLTVV.